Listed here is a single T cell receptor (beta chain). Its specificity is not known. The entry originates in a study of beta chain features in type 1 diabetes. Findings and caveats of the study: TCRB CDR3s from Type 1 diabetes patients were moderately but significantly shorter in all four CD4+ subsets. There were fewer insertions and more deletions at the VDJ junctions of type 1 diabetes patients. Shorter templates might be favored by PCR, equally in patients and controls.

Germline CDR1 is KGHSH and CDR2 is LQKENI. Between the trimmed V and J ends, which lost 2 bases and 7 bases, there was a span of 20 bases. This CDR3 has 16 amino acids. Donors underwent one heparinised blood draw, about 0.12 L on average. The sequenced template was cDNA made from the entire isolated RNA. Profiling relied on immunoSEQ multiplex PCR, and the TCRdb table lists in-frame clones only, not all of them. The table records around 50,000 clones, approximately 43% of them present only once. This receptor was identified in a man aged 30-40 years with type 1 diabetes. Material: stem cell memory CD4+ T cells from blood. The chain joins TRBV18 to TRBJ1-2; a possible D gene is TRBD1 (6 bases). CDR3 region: CASSPGYTGTSPGYTF. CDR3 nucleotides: TGTGCCAGCTCACCAGGCTACACCGGGACATCTCCTGGCTACACCTTC.